This T cell receptor beta chain comes out of a study of control samples from healthy donors and cancer patients. TCRdb's table, derived via immunoSEQ multiplex PCR, lists solely in-frame clones and lacks some. The profile shows approximately 140,000 clones, roughly 91% of them singletons. Sequencing was done on a sample of PBMCs. This clonotype originated in a man aged 45-65 years with head and neck cancer.

The CDR3 DNA follows: TGTGCCAGCATGAAGCCCCGGGGTTACAATGAGCAGTTCTTC. Protein sequence: CASMKPRGYNEQFF. The rearrangement uses TRBV13 and TRBJ2-1, with D perhaps matching TRBD2 (5 bases). The CDR3 covers 14 residues. Germline loops: CDR1 PRHDT, CDR2 FYEKMQ (reference sequence). Trimming removed 7 bases from V and 4 bases from J, with 14 bases in between.